This T cell receptor (beta chain) was obtained from a study of cytomegalovirus exposure and HLA in healthy donors. Study-level background: Around 80 million unique TCRs from HLA-typed donors were held in an early data release.

The PCR had 60 Vbeta and 13 Jbeta primers. Sequenced by immunoSEQ multiplex PCR; TCRdb stores in-frame clones only, minus some. The sample includes more than 100,000 clones, roughly three quarters of them seen just once. Germline CDR1 MDHEN, CDR2 SYDVKM. V dropped 4 bases and J dropped 10; count of bases not matched to a gene: 4. This CDR3 spans 12 amino acids. The V gene is TRBV28, the J gene TRBJ2-1; TRBD2 aligns across 7 bases. This clonotype originated in a woman in her 40s in good health and CMV-seronegative. Sequencing was performed on PBMCs. In DNA form, the CDR3 reads TGTGCCAGCAGTTCGGGGGGTTTGGAGCAGTTCTTC. Residues: CASSSGGLEQFF.